This TCR beta chain originates from a study of shared clonotypes between healthy human individuals. Study-level findings and limits: Sequencing depth was expected to affect clonotype sharing among donors.

Caucasian adults residing in Nashville, Tennessee made up all the donors. Notes on this clone: The antigen is not known. This sample also contains other DNA sequences that code for the same CDR3.

Assay: immunoSEQ multiplex PCR; the TCRdb copy retains only in-frame clones and omits some. The table lists about 490,000 clones, roughly four fifths of them singletons. Between the trimmed V and J ends, which lost 0 bases and 3 bases, there was a span of 9 bases. The CDR3 is made up of 14 amino acids. Germline CDR1 reads SGHRS; CDR2 reads YFSETQ. This TCR derives from a woman aged 40 to 49 in good health. Some clones in this sample may be carry-over from other donors' samples. V and J are TRBV5-1 and TRBJ2-5, with D perhaps TRBD1 or TRBD2 (5 bases each). The sample was PBMCs. The DNA for the CDR3 is TGCGCCAGCAGCTTGGGAGGGACGGAAGAGACCCAGTACTTC. It codes for CASSLGGTEETQYF.